This T cell receptor beta chain comes out of a study of low-dose radiotherapy and immunotherapy resistance in tumors. Looking at the study overall: Administration of intravenous cyclophosphamide at 200 mg/m2 took place every two weeks, one day before radiation and immunotherapy.

This clonotype was seen more than once but under ten times. Per germline, CDR1 LGHNA and CDR2 YNFKEQ. Trimming pared 0 bases from V and 0 bases from J, leaving 9 bases between. The CDR3 runs 17 residues. As to time point: before trial treatment. TRAV- and TRBV-specific primers primed first-strand cDNA, covering alpha and beta chains. Amplification, which lasted 20 PCR cycles, used a constant-region primer and V-primer adapter to amplify TCRs. TCRdb recomputed calls from the reads with MiXCR, one row per CDR3 protein. This sample carries about 82,000 distinct CDR3 sequences, 15% to 20% of them seen once, and the ten largest clones take 4.5% to 7.5%.

The clonotype comes from a male donor with prostate cancer. This sequence joins TRBV4-2 and TRBJ2-6; D remains unclear. The sequencing used PBMCs, collected before treatment. The CDR3 region is CASSQDGSSSGANVLTF. The CDR3 DNA reads TGTGCCAGCAGCCAAGATGGGTCGAGCTCTGGGGCCAACGTCCTGACTTTC.